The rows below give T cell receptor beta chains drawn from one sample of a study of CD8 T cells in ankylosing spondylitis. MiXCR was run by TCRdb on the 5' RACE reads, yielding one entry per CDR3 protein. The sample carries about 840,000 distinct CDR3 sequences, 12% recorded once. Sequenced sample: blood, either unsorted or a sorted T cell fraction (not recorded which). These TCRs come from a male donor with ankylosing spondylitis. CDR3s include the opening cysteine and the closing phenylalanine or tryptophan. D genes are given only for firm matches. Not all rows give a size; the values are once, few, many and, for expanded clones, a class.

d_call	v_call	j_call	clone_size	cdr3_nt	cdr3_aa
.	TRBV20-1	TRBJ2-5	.	TGCAGTGCCAGCCGGGACGTCCTACAAGAGACCCAGTACTTC	CSASRDVLQETQYF
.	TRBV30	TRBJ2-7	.	TGTGCCTGGAAGGGACGGAGCTCCTACGAGCAGTACTTC	CAWKGRSSYEQYF
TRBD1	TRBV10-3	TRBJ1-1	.	TGTGCCATCAGACCTGGAGCCGGGACAGGGAGGACTGAAGCTTTCTTT	CAIRPGAGTGRTEAFF
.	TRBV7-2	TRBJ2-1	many	TGTGCCAGCAGCTTAATACCCGACGAACGAGACTTCTTC	CASSLIPDERDFF
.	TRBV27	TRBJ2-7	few	TGTGCCAGCAGTTTATCGCAGTTTTCCTACGAGCAGTACTTC	CASSLSQFSYEQYF
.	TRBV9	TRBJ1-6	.	TGTGCCAGCAGCGTAGCGACAATCTCACCCCTCCACTTT	CASSVATISPLHF
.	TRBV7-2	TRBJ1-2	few	TGTGCCAGCAGCCCGTGGCGGGACAACTACACCTTC	CASSPWRDNYTF
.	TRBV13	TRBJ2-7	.	TGTGCCAGCAGCTCCGTTTCCTACGAGCAGTACTTC	CASSSVSYEQYF
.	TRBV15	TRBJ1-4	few	TGTGCCACCAGGCGCGGGCTCCTTGAAAAACTGTTTTTT	CATRRGLLEKLFF
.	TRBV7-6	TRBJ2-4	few	TGTGCCAGCAGCTTAGGGATGGAGGAAAACATTCAGTACTTC	CASSLGMEENIQYF
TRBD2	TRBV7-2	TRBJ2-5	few	TGTGCCAGCAGCCTTTATGGACTAGCGGGGCAAGAGACCCAGTACTTC	CASSLYGLAGQETQYF
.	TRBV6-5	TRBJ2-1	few	TGTGCCAGCAGTTACTCGATGCCAGCGGTTAACAATGAGCAGTTCTTC	CASSYSMPAVNNEQFF
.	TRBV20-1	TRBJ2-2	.	TGCAGTGCTAGAGGATCTACCCGCGCGAACACCGGGGAGCTGTTTTTT	CSARGSTRANTGELFF
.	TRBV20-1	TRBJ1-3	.	TGCAGTGCTGCTTCAAACACCATATATTTT	CSAASNTIYF
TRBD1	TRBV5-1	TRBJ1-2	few	TGCGCCAGCAGCGGAGGACAGGGGAGGAACTATGGCTACACCTTC	CASSGGQGRNYGYTF
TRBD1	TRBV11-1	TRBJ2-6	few	TGTGCCAGCAGCTTAGGGACAGGGGGCCTCTCTGGGGCCAACGTCCTGACTTTC	CASSLGTGGLSGANVLTF
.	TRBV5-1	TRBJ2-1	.	TGCGCCAGCAGCCGTGGGACTCGTCACAATGAGCAGTTCTTC	CASSRGTRHNEQFF
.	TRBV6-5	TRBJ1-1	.	TGTGCCAGCAGTTACTCGTTGAAGGAGCCGAACACTGAAGCTTTCTTT	CASSYSLKEPNTEAFF
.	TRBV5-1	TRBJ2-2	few	TGCGCCAGCAGCTTAGAGGCCGGGGAGCTGTTTTTT	CASSLEAGELFF
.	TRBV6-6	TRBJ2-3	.	TGTGCCATTCGGACGGAATCCACAGATACGCAGTATTTT	CAIRTESTDTQYF
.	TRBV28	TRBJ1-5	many	TGTGCCAGCACCAAATTCTGGGGCTCAATGGATCAGCCCCAGCATTTT	CASTKFWGSMDQPQHF
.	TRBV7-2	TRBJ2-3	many	TGTGCCAGCAGCTTCGGGGGTATTGGGGATACGCAGTATTTT	CASSFGGIGDTQYF
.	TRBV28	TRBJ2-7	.	TGTGCCAGCAGGGGGAGCCGAGAGGAGCAGTACTTC	CASRGSREEQYF
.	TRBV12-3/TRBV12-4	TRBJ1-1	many	TGTGCCAGCAGGCTGAACACTGAAGCTTTCTTT	CASRLNTEAFF
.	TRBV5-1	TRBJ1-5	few	TGCGCCAGCAGCCTGGGACCCCAAGAGGACCCCCAGCATTTT	CASSLGPQEDPQHF
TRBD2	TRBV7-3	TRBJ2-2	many	TGTGCCAGCAGCTTAAGGGCTAGCGGGCCCGGGGAGCTGTTTTTT	CASSLRASGPGELFF
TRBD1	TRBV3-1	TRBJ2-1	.	TGTGCCAGCACCCCGGGACAGCTTTCTTCTTGGGAGCAGTTCTTC	CASTPGQLSSWEQFF
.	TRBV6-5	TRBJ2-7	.	TGTGCCAGCAGTTACCGCGACAGGCGGGGCGAGCAGTACTTC	CASSYRDRRGEQYF
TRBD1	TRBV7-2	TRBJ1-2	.	TGTGCCAGCAGCTTTGAGGGAACCGGGACAGTTGGCTACACCTTC	CASSFEGTGTVGYTF